This TCR beta chain was captured in a study of T cells after yellow fever vaccination. As for the study in general: Low-cell-number fractions were prepared with SMART-Seq v4 Ultra Low Input.

Germline lookup yields CDR1 MNHEY and CDR2 SVGEGT. The V segment lost 7 bases and the J segment 0 bases; nucleotides outside the gene matches: 6. The CDR3 is 15 amino acids. TCRdb re-called the 5' RACE reads with MiXCR, one entry per CDR3 protein. This repertoire shows approximately 550,000 distinct CDR3 sequences, less than 20% found once; its top ten account for 14%. As for this clonotype: Antigen specificity is unknown.

Findings of the study overall: Boosting was followed by the reappearance of most primary-vaccination clones (around 95% CD4, around 90% CD8). Although most clonotypes did not, a small share appeared in both CD4 and CD8 compartments.

The sequence came from a man aged 25-45 years who received the YFV17D yellow fever vaccine. This specimen was PBMCs, taken 15 days after the yellow fever booster vaccination. The chain combines TRBV6-2 or TRBV6-3 with TRBJ2-1, with 7 positions matching TRBD2. The CDR3 sequence is CASKPGGSSYNEQFF. The CDR3 DNA follows: TGTGCCAGCAAACCCGGGGGGAGCTCCTACAATGAGCAGTTCTTC.